Listed below are T cell receptor beta chains from one sample, sequenced in a study of blood T cell repertoires in COVID-19. Only in-frame clones appear in the TCRdb table, and some are missing; sequencing was by immunoSEQ multiplex PCR. The sample carries 250,000 to 300,000 clones, around 86% recorded once. What was sequenced was peripheral blood. Receptors originate from a man younger than 35 with active or convalescent COVID-19. CDR3s include the opening cysteine and the closing phenylalanine or tryptophan. The order of the fields is D gene, J gene, V gene, clone size, CDR3 protein, CDR3 DNA. D genes are given only for firm matches. Only part of the rows carry a size: once, few, many, or a class if the clone is expanded.

>TRBD2|TRBJ2-5|TRBV24-1|.
CATSDPYLAVKETQYF
TGTGCCACCAGTGATCCTTATCTAGCGGTAAAAGAGACCCAGTACTTC
>.|TRBJ1-2|TRBV5-5|.
CASSLFGQNYGYTF
TGTGCCAGCAGCTTGTTTGGTCAGAACTATGGCTACACCTTC
>TRBD2|TRBJ2-7|TRBV28|.
CATLPYSTGTSRYYEQYF
TGTGCCACCCTCCCTTATTCCACTGGGACTAGTCGTTACTACGAGCAGTACTTC
>TRBD1|TRBJ1-1|TRBV5-1|.
CASSYGQALGTEAFF
TGCGCCAGCAGCTATGGACAGGCCTTGGGCACTGAAGCTTTCTTT
>.|TRBJ2-2|TRBV6-5|.
CASSFLSTGELFF
TGTGCCAGCAGTTTTTTGAGCACCGGGGAGCTGTTTTTT
>.|TRBJ1-4|TRBV6-2/TRBV6-3|.
CASSDSATNEKLFF
TGTGCCAGCAGTGACAGTGCAACTAATGAAAAACTGTTTTTT
>.|TRBJ1-6|TRBV21-1|medium-sized
CASSPADPPSPLHF
TGTGCCAGCAGCCCAGCGGACCCCCCATCACCCCTCCACTTT
>.|TRBJ1-3|TRBV2|.
CASKPISGNTIYF
TGTGCCAGCAAGCCGATCTCTGGAAACACCATATATTTT
>.|TRBJ1-5|TRBV28|.
CASKGGTSNQPQHF
TGTGCCAGCAAGGGGGGGACATCAAATCAGCCCCAGCATTTT
>.|TRBJ1-2|TRBV11-1|.
CASSSPSRAGQDGYTF
TGTGCCAGCAGCTCCCCTTCTCGCGCAGGGCAGGATGGCTACACCTTC
>.|TRBJ1-3|TRBV29-1|.
CSVASGNTIYF
TGCAGCGTTGCCTCCGGAAACACCATATATTTT
>.|TRBJ2-1|TRBV4-3|.
CASSQRDMEQFF
TGCGCCAGCAGCCAAAGGGACATGGAGCAGTTCTTC
>.|TRBJ2-7|TRBV12-3/TRBV12-4|.
CASRLSEAYEQYF
TGTGCCAGCAGGCTCAGCGAGGCCTACGAGCAGTACTTC
>.|TRBJ1-5|TRBV10-2|once
CASWAAGSNQPQHF
TGCGCCAGCTGGGCCGCAGGAAGCAATCAGCCCCAGCATTTT
>.|TRBJ2-3|TRBV7-3|.
CASSEGADTQYF
TGTGCCAGCAGCGAAGGGGCAGATACGCAGTATTTT
>.|TRBJ1-5|TRBV4-1|.
CASSPLGQLYQPQHF
TGCGCCAGCAGCCCCCTTGGACAGCTCTATCAGCCCCAGCATTTT
>.|TRBJ2-7|TRBV4-3|.
CASSQGITGGISYEQYF
TGCGCCAGCAGCCAAGGAATTACTGGGGGGATCTCCTACGAGCAGTACTTC
>.|TRBJ1-1|TRBV11-3|.
CASSFRGGLSEAFF
TGTGCCAGCAGCTTTCGCGGGGGTCTCTCTGAAGCTTTCTTT
>.|TRBJ2-1|TRBV4-3|once
CASSHGSLNEQFF
TGCGCCAGCAGCCACGGTAGCCTCAATGAGCAGTTCTTC
>.|TRBJ1-3|TRBV28|.
CASSYGERIRDTIYF
TGTGCCAGCAGTTACGGAGAGAGGATTCGAGACACCATATATTTT
>.|TRBJ2-3|TRBV5-1|.
CASSSGGPRGTQYF
TGCGCCAGCAGCTCAGGGGGGCCCCGGGGTACGCAGTATTTT
>.|TRBJ2-5|TRBV11-2|.
CASSFYRKETQYF
TGTGCCAGCAGCTTCTACCGTAAAGAGACCCAGTACTTC
>.|TRBJ2-1|TRBV19|.
CASSGTPYNEQFF
TGTGCCAGTAGTGGGACTCCCTACAATGAGCAGTTCTTC
>TRBD2|TRBJ2-1|TRBV7-2|.
CASSLRRGGGGVDEQFF
TGTGCCAGCAGCTTGAGACGGGGGGGAGGTGGGGTTGATGAGCAGTTCTTC
>.|TRBJ1-2|TRBV27|.
CASSLRQGIYGYTF
TGTGCCAGCAGTTTGCGGCAGGGGATCTATGGCTACACCTTC
>.|TRBJ1-6|TRBV5-8|.
CASSLLGDGLSPLHF
TGTGCCAGCAGCTTGTTAGGGGATGGCCTTTCACCCCTCCACTTT
>TRBD2|TRBJ2-3|TRBV6-5|.
CASRGLAGGGDTQYF
TGTGCCAGCAGGGGACTAGCGGGGGGCGGAGATACGCAGTATTTT
>TRBD1|TRBJ2-3|TRBV7-8|.
CASSRDRRTDTQYF
TGTGCCAGCAGCCGGGACAGACGCACAGATACGCAGTATTTT
>.|TRBJ1-6|TRBV6-4|few
CASSKDTHGSPLHF
TGTGCCAGCTCAAAGGACACCCATGGTTCACCCCTCCACTTT
>.|TRBJ1-1|TRBV5-5|.
CASSLARASFTEAFF
TGTGCCAGCAGCTTGGCCAGGGCGAGTTTCACTGAAGCTTTCTTT
>TRBD2|TRBJ2-7|TRBV7-2|few
CASSSRTSGMKEQYF
TGTGCCAGCAGCTCACGGACTAGCGGGATGAAAGAGCAGTACTTC
>TRBD1|TRBJ1-5|TRBV12-3/TRBV12-4|.
CASRSDRDQPQHF
TGTGCCAGCAGGAGTGACAGGGATCAGCCCCAGCATTTT
>.|TRBJ2-3|TRBV2|.
CASSEPTGADTQYF
TGTGCCAGCAGTGAGCCGACGGGGGCAGATACGCAGTATTTT
>TRBD2|TRBJ2-7|TRBV4-3|.
CASSTGGTGDYEQYF
TGCGCCAGCAGCACGGGAGGAACGGGAGACTACGAGCAGTACTTC
>.|TRBJ1-2|TRBV19|.
CASSTQWDGYTF
TGTGCCAGTAGTACACAGTGGGATGGCTACACCTTC
>TRBD2|TRBJ2-7|TRBV30|.
CAWKAGASYEQYF
TGTGCCTGGAAGGCGGGAGCCTCCTACGAGCAGTACTTC
>.|TRBJ1-1|TRBV3-1/TRBV3-2|.
CASSFAGNTEAFF
TGTGCCAGCAGCTTTGCGGGGAACACTGAAGCTTTCTTT